The 2 T cell receptor beta chains listed next were all sequenced from one sample in a study of T-cell reconstitution after alpha-beta-depleted transplantation in children. A library of TCRbeta sequences, prepared with unique molecular identifiers, was generated. TCRdb itself ran the PCR reads through MiXCR, one entry per CDR3 protein. The table records over 400,000 distinct CDR3 sequences, 43% of them present only once. The sequences come from PBMCs, collected before TCRalphabeta/CD19-depleted stem cell transplant. These receptors came from a girl aged 2 to 10 with aplastic anemia, due to receive a stem cell transplant.

This clonotype was recorded a few times. The J gene is TRBJ2-3, the V gene TRBV28; TRBD2 aligns across 8 bases. Trimming cost V 5 bases and J 7 bases; bases outside gene matches: 8. Germline CDR1 is MDHEN and CDR2 is SYDVKM. The CDR3 contains 14 residues. CDR3 bases: TGTGCCAGCAGTCCCGGGAGGGGCACTAATACGCAGTATTTT. Translating gives CASSPGRGTNTQYF.

The gene calls are TRBV5-1 and TRBJ2-7; TRBD1 matches 8 bases. Germline values: CDR1 SGHRS, CDR2 YFSETQ. With V trimmed by 3 bases and J by 2 bases, 7 bases remained unmatched. The CDR3 is made up of 15 amino acids. The CDR3 coding sequence is TGCGCCAGCAGCTCAGACTGGACAGGGCCCTACGAGCAGTACTTC. It specifies CASSSDWTGPYEQYF.